This T cell receptor (beta chain) is from a study of blood T cells in healthy people across ages. Germline V lookup: CDR1 SGHAT, CDR2 FQNNGV. Trimming shortened V by 5 bases and J by 6 bases, and 11 bases separated the two germline ends. This CDR3 region has 13 residues. The donors, aged roughly 6 to 95, were healthy Caucasians from Russia. No fewer than 7 million PBMCs went into each sample. Then a second PCR, running about 6 to 12 cycles, was carried out with a sample-barcoded 5' primer and a J-beta primer mix. Per sample, CDR3-containing paired-end reads numbered at least 2.5 million. MiXCR, applied by TCRdb to the 5' RACE reads, yields one record per CDR3 protein. Here the sample spans roughly 680,000 distinct CDR3 sequences, approximately 52% being singletons.

This receptor was obtained from a woman over 75 in good health. The sample consisted of blood. This chain links TRBV11-2 with TRBJ2-1; D is unresolved. The CDR3 DNA is TGTGCCAGCAGCCAGATACGATCCAATGAGCAGTTCTTC. It is translated as CASSQIRSNEQFF.